This passage covers 28 T cell receptor beta chains from one sample sequenced in a study of T cell repertoires in ileal Crohn's disease. Some clones are missing from TCRdb's copy, which holds only in-frame ones; the method was immunoSEQ multiplex PCR. The table lists some 15,000 clones, 80% to 85% of them singletons. The source material was ileal tissue. Receptor source: an adult with Crohn's disease.

The CDR3 sequence: CAISVASGSYNEQFF. As DNA, the CDR3 is TGTGCCATCAGTGTAGCTAGCGGGTCCTACAATGAGCAGTTCTTC. This rearrangement joins TRBV10-3 to TRBJ2-1; 8 bases map to TRBD2. Germline CDR1 ENHRY, CDR2 SYGVKD. Germline trimming cut 4 bases from V and 1 base from J; bases unmatched to any gene: 3. The CDR3 length is 15 residues.

The rearrangement links TRBV18 to TRBJ2-5; no clear D. The CDR3 runs 14 residues. V lost 5 bases and J lost 1, with 11 bases in between. The germline V gene encodes CDR1 KGHSH and CDR2 LQKENI. CDR3 DNA: TGTGCCAGCTCAGAGAGTGGTGGCCAAGAGACCCAGTACTTC. Amino acid sequence: CASSESGGQETQYF.

The chain uses TRBV7-2 and TRBJ2-7; TRBD1 is a possible D gene (5 bases). Germline CDR1 and CDR2: SGHTA and FQGNSA. CDR3 length: 14 amino acids. Trimming left V 1 base short and J 2 bases short, with 9 bases between. The CDR3 DNA reads as TGTGCCAGCAGCTTAGAACAGGCCGCCTACGAGCAGTACTTC. This gives the protein CASSLEQAAYEQYF.

A note on this clone: Germline is not matched at one junction end, which may reflect a read error. The chain has TRBV7-7 and TRBJ2-5; D ambiguous. The CDR3 has 14 residues. CDR1 and CDR2 from the germline V gene are SSHAT and FNYEAQ (reference sequence). CDR3 coding DNA: TGTGCTAGCAGCCCTCCGTGGCGGCAAGAGGCCCAGTACTTC. Its protein product is CASSPPWRQEAQYF.

J is TRBJ2-5 and V is TRBV12-2; the table's D call TRBD2 went unverified against the DNA. TRBV12-2 is classified as a pseudogene. CDR3 length: 16 residues. The DNA for the CDR3 is TGTGCAAGTCGCTCGGCGACTAGCGGGACGCAAGAGACCCAGTACTTC. Its protein is CASRSATSGTQETQYF.

The rearrangement uses TRBV29-1 and TRBJ2-7; D is possibly TRBD2 (6 bases). There are 13 residues in the CDR3. V lost 6 bases and J 3 bases, leaving 15 bases between the germline ends. Looked up from germline, CDR1 is SQVTM and CDR2 is ANQGSEA. The CDR3 DNA reads as TGCAGCGTAGCAACGACCGGGGGCTACGAGCAGTACTTC. It encodes CSVATTGGYEQYF.

This clone was seen only a few times. The rearrangement uses TRBV9 and TRBJ2-2, with 10 positions matching TRBD1. V dropped 4 bases and J dropped 6; count of bases not matched to a gene: 15. The CDR3 sequence is 18 residues long. The germline V gene encodes CDR1 SGDLS and CDR2 YYNGEE. The CDR3: CASSPHGGGTGVAGELFF. In DNA form, the CDR3 reads TGTGCCAGCAGCCCCCACGGGGGTGGGACAGGGGTTGCCGGGGAGCTGTTTTTT.

This chain links TRBV5-4 with TRBJ2-5, with TRBD1 matching 7 bases. This CDR3 spans 15 amino acids. V lost 3 bases, J lost 4 bases, and 9 bases stayed unmatched. Germline CDR1 reads SGHNT; CDR2 reads YYREEE (reference sequence). The DNA for the CDR3 is TGTGCCAGCAGCTCCGAGAATCCAGGGGGAGAGACCCAGTACTTC. Translating it yields CASSSENPGGETQYF.

This chain joins TRBV6-5 and TRBJ2-2, with a possible D match to TRBD2 (5 bases). V lost 5 bases and J 1 base, leaving 11 bases between the germline ends. Germline values: CDR1 MNHEY, CDR2 SVGAGI. The CDR3 consists of 15 residues. The CDR3 is CASSPGSMNTGELFF. CDR3 nucleotides: TGTGCCAGCAGTCCGGGGTCAATGAACACCGGGGAGCTGTTTTTT.

The chain recombines TRBV6-4 with TRBJ1-6; 7 nucleotides agree with TRBD1. Germline V gene data show CDR1 as MRHNA and CDR2 as SNTAGT. The CDR3 has 19 amino acids. V trimming: 6 bases; J trimming: 7 bases; junction bases outside the gene matches: 21. The CDR3 loop reads CASSPSRRQGATGNSPLHF. CDR3 DNA sequence: TGTGCCAGCAGCCCCTCGAGGAGACAGGGAGCTACTGGCAATTCACCCCTCCACTTT.

The J gene is TRBJ1-3, the V gene TRBV29-1; TRBD1 matches at 7 bases. The CDR3 is 15 amino acids. CDR1 is SQVTM, CDR2 ANQGSEA, per germline. Unmatched junction bases numbered 7, after V lost 5 bases and J lost 0 bases. This CDR3 reads CSVSTGQSSGNTIYF. CDR3 nucleotide sequence: TGCAGCGTTTCGACAGGGCAGAGCTCTGGAAACACCATATATTTT.

This clone was found a few times. The chain uses TRBV27 and TRBJ2-2; TRBD2 aligns across 12 bases. J was trimmed by 6 bases and V by 5 bases; bases with no gene match: 4. From germline, CDR1 is MNHEY and CDR2 SMNVEV (reference sequence). The CDR3 spans 15 residues. CDR3 amino acids: CASSLSSGGAGELFF. CDR3 sequence (DNA): TGTGCCAGCAGTCTCTCTAGCGGGGGGGCCGGGGAGCTGTTTTTT.

The chain carries TRBV9 and TRBJ2-7, with 7 bases fitting TRBD2. With 4 bases clipped from V and 2 bases from J, the junction kept 6 bases outside the gene matches. CDR1 and CDR2 (germline): SGDLS, YYNGEE. This CDR3 has 14 residues. The CDR3 is CASSLRDYTYEQYF. The CDR3, as DNA: TGTGCCAGCAGCCTCCGGGACTACACCTACGAGCAGTACTTC.

This chain joins TRBV4-3 and TRBJ1-3, with TRBD1 matching 7 bases. V trimming: 5 bases; J trimming: 4 bases; junction bases outside the gene matches: 11. This CDR3 comprises 16 residues. Germline V gives CDR1 LGHNA, CDR2 YSLEER. DNA of the CDR3: TGCGCCAGCAGCTCGGGCCGGACAGGTTTAGGAAACACCATATATTTT. It translates to CASSSGRTGLGNTIYF.

In this sample, this clone turned up a few times. The V and J genes are TRBV11-3 and TRBJ1-1; no clear D. The germline V and J ends were trimmed by 0 bases and 8 bases, with 10 bases remaining between them. CDR3 length: 13 residues. From germline, CDR1 is SGHNT and CDR2 YENEEA. The CDR3: CASSLDGPGEAFF. The CDR3 region has the DNA TGTGCCAGCAGCTTAGATGGCCCGGGGGAAGCTTTCTTT.

The J gene is TRBJ1-3, the V gene TRBV5-4, with 9 bases identical to TRBD1. The CDR3 length is 15 residues. Germline CDR1 reads SGHNT; CDR2 reads YYREEE (reference sequence). Unmatched junction bases numbered 8, after V lost 4 bases and J lost 6 bases. Here the CDR3 reads CASSPARQGENTIYF. DNA for the CDR3: TGTGCCAGCAGCCCCGCGAGACAGGGGGAAAACACCATATATTTT.

The gene calls are TRBV4-3 and TRBJ2-7, with a weak D call TRBD2 (7 bases). Trimming cost V 1 base and J 7 bases, with 14 bases left between them. The CDR3 totals 14 residues. Per germline, CDR1 LGHNA and CDR2 YSLEER. Here the CDR3 reads CASSQVGGLGEQYF. The CDR3, as DNA: TGCGCCAGCAGCCAAGTCGGGGGGCTAGGGGAGCAGTACTTC.

The rearrangement links TRBV2 to TRBJ1-1, with D maybe TRBD1 (5 bases). Germline V CDR1 and CDR2: SNHLY, FYNNEI. V gave up 7 bases and J gave up 6 bases, with 21 bases separating them. CDR3 length equals 15 residues. The CDR3 sequence is CASKEQTVTDAEAFF. CDR3 nucleotide sequence: TGTGCCAGCAAAGAGCAGACAGTTACTGACGCTGAAGCTTTCTTT. The whole variable domain, filled in from reference TRBV2 and TRBJ1-1, reads EPEVTQTPSHQVTQMGQEVILRCVPISNHLYFYWYRQILGQKVEFLVSFYNNEISEKSEIFDDQFSVERPDGSNFTLKIRSTKLEDSAMYFCASKEQTVTDAEAFFGQGTRLTVV.

As regards this clone: One junction end disagrees with the germline gene, perhaps due to a read error. This chain uses TRBV19 with TRBJ1-5; 9 bases fit TRBD1. CDR1 LNHDA and CDR2 SQIVND come from the germline V gene (reference sequence). The CDR3 covers 16 residues. Written as DNA, the CDR3 is TGTGCCAGTAGCAAACTAAAACAGGGGGCAGATCAACCCCAGCATTTT. This translates into CASSKLKQGADQPQHF.

The chain carries TRBV5-4 and TRBJ1-4; a weak D match, TRBD1 (5 bases). This CDR3 spans 13 amino acids. Looked up from germline, CDR1 is SGHNT and CDR2 is YYREEE (reference sequence). V was cut by 7 bases and J by 3 bases, with 10 bases left in between. DNA for the CDR3: TGTGCCAGCGGGGGGGGATCTAATGAAAAACTGTTTTTT. Protein: CASGGGSNEKLFF.

The chain has TRBV11-2 and TRBJ1-2; D may be TRBD1 (6 bases). Germline V lookup: CDR1 SGHAT, CDR2 FQNNGV. There are 13 residues in the CDR3. Trimming stripped 5 bases from V and 0 bases from J, with 7 bases between. The CDR3 spells CASSRQANYGYTF. In DNA, the CDR3 is TGTGCCAGCAGCCGACAGGCTAACTATGGCTACACCTTC.

The CDR3 nucleotides are TGTGCCAGCAGCTTGAGGGTACAGGGAAATTCACCCCTCCACTTT. It specifies CASSLRVQGNSPLHF. V is TRBV5-4 and J is TRBJ1-6; D perhaps matches TRBD1 (6 bases). The CDR3 runs 15 residues. Between the trimmed V and J ends, which lost 1 base and 7 bases, there was a span of 12 bases. The germline CDR1 and CDR2 sequences are SGHNT and YYREEE (reference sequence).

This chain joins TRBV29-1 and TRBJ2-2; a weak D match, TRBD1 (6 bases). Trimming left V 5 bases short and J 7 bases short, with 14 bases between. CDR3 length equals 13 residues. Germline CDR1 SQVTM, CDR2 ANQGSEA. The CDR3 loop reads CSVSGTQGGELFF. CDR3 bases: TGCAGCGTTTCCGGGACACAGGGCGGGGAGCTGTTTTTT.

CDR3 protein: CASSLEVGGSPEAFF. The CDR3 coding sequence is TGCGCCAGCAGCTTGGAGGTGGGGGGTTCGCCGGAAGCTTTCTTT. This chain uses TRBV5-1 with TRBJ1-1, with D maybe TRBD1 (5 bases). The CDR3 extends over 15 amino acids. The V end was cut by 0 bases, the J end by 8 bases, with 17 bases between. Germline V CDR1 and CDR2: SGHRS, YFSETQ. Full variable domain (remainder filled in from reference TRBV5-1 and TRBJ1-1): KAGVTQTPRYLIKTRGQQVTLSCSPISGHRSVSWYQQTPGQGLQFLFEYFSETQRNKGNFPGRFSGRQFSNSRSEMNVSTLELGDSALYLCASSLEVGGSPEAFFGQGTRLTVV.

The chain joins TRBV5-1 to TRBJ2-7; 14 bases match TRBD2. V shed 3 bases, J shed 3 bases, and the junction held 5 bases outside the gene matches. This CDR3 has 16 amino acids. In germline, CDR1 is SGHRS, CDR2 YFSETQ. The CDR3 DNA is TGCGCCAGCAGCTCCGGGACTAGCGGGAGAAACTACGAGCAGTACTTC. Its translation: CASSSGTSGRNYEQYF.

V and J are TRBV29-1 and TRBJ2-2; D may be TRBD1 (6 bases). This CDR3 has 14 residues. CDR1 SQVTM and CDR2 ANQGSEA come from the germline V gene. Deletions cut 6 bases from V and 0 bases from J, with 11 bases between. CDR3 coding DNA: TGCAGCGTGGCGAGACAGGCGAACACCGGGGAGCTGTTTTTT. Its translation: CSVARQANTGELFF.

The chain uses TRBV27 and TRBJ2-5; TRBD2 agrees at 8 bases. The CDR3 spans 15 residues. From germline, CDR1 is MNHEY and CDR2 SMNVEV (reference sequence). Trimming removed 5 bases from V and 1 base from J; junction bases left unmatched: 6. This CDR3 is CASSPLAGLQETQYF. The CDR3 DNA reads TGTGCCAGCAGTCCGCTAGCGGGTCTCCAAGAGACCCAGTACTTC.

The chain uses TRBV2 and TRBJ1-5; no clear D. Germline CDR1 reads SNHLY; CDR2 reads FYNNEI. The CDR3 is 14 amino acids. V was pared by 3 bases and J by 2 bases, with 8 bases between. The CDR3 nucleotides read TGTGCCAGCAGTGACAGGTCGGGCAATCAGCCCCAGCATTTT. Its protein is CASSDRSGNQPQHF.